The clone carrying this T cell receptor (beta chain) was recorded at least ten times. This sample was included in a study of regulatory T cells in long-lasting Graves disease. With 3 bases removed from V and 1 base from J, the gap between germline ends came to 10 bases. This CDR3 has 14 amino acids. Looked up from germline, CDR1 is SGHAT and CDR2 is FQNNGV. Construction of the TCR beta libraries employed iRepertoire HTBI primers in conjunction with Arm-PCR of CDR3 regions. TCRdb re-called the multiplex PCR reads with MiXCR, one entry per CDR3 protein. Among about 450,000 distinct CDR3 sequences listed, less than 20% were seen once. Time point specified: newly diagnosed GD, antithyroid drugs for less than 3 months. Extracted PBMC RNA gave rise to the TCR library. Separately, the same data were catalogued under a study of T cells in Graves' hyperthyroidism and ophthalmopathy. As that study records: Any patient presenting with uncontrolled infection, other autoimmune disease, pregnancy or lactation was left out. Peripheral blood also featured most of the thyroid clonotypes expanded above 0.001.

Specimen: peripheral blood mononuclear cells (PBMCs), collected at new diagnosis, from a patient treated with antithyroid drugs. The chain carries TRBV11-2 and TRBJ2-7; D uncertain. This receptor was identified in a woman aged 25 to 39 with Graves disease. The chain's CDR3 is CASSFSRNSYEQYF. CDR3 nucleotide sequence: TGTGCCAGCAGCTTTAGTAGGAATTCCTACGAGCAGTACTTC.